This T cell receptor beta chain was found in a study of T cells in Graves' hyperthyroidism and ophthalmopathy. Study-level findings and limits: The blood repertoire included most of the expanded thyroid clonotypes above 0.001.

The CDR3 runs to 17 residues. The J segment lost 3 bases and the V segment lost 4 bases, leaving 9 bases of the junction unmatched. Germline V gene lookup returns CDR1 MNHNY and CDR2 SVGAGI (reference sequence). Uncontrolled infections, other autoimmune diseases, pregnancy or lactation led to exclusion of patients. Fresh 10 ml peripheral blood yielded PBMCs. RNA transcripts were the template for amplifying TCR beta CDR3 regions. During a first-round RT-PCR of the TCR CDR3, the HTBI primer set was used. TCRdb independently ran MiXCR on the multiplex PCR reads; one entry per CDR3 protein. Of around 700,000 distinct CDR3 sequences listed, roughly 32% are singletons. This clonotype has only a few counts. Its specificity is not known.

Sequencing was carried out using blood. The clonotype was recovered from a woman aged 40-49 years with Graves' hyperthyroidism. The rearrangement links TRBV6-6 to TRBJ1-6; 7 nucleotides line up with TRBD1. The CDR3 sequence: CASSSELRGFYNSPLHF. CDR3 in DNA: TGTGCCAGCAGTTCCGAACTCAGGGGGTTCTATAATTCACCCCTCCACTTT.